A selection of T cell receptor beta chains follows, all from one sample in a study of blood T cell repertoires in COVID-19. TCRdb's table, derived via immunoSEQ multiplex PCR, lists solely in-frame clones and lacks some. Of a few hundred thousand clones listed, around nine tenths were seen once; the top ten hold roughly a tenth. Sequenced sample: PBMCs or T cells enriched from blood (not recorded which). Every receptor here comes from a woman between 45 and 65 years old who had recovered from COVID-19. Each CDR3 is given with its conserved first and last residue. A D gene is named only where the DNA matches it firmly. Clone sizes are given selectively: once, few, many, or a class where the clone is expanded.

clone_size | j_call | v_call | d_call | cdr3_nt | cdr3_aa
- | TRBJ1-4 | TRBV4-1 | - | TGCGCCAGCAGCCAAGTGGGACTGCTTGAAAAACTGTTTTTT | CASSQVGLLEKLFF
- | TRBJ2-3 | TRBV5-1 | - | TGCGCCAGCAGCTTGGAAGGGGGCACAGATACGCAGTATTTT | CASSLEGGTDTQYF
- | TRBJ1-1 | TRBV5-6 | - | TGTGCCAGCAGCTTGAACTTTGAAGCTTTCTTT | CASSLNFEAFF
- | TRBJ1-5 | TRBV11-2 | - | TGTGCCAGCAGCTTATTTACGGCACGGGAAGGGATTCAGCCCCAGCATTTT | CASSLFTAREGIQPQHF
- | TRBJ1-1 | TRBV10-3 | TRBD1 | TGTGCCATCTCAGAACTCAGGACAGGTAGGAACACTGAAGCTTTCTTT | CAISELRTGRNTEAFF
- | TRBJ2-7 | TRBV19 | TRBD1 | TGTGCCAGTAGCGTGAGGACAGGGGGAATCTACGAGCAGTACTTC | CASSVRTGGIYEQYF
- | TRBJ2-7 | TRBV7-9 | TRBD1 | TGTGCCAGCAGCCCTCGGACAGGTGGGGGCGAGCAGTACTTC | CASSPRTGGGEQYF
- | TRBJ1-2 | TRBV2 | - | TGTGCCAGCAGCTCCGGGGGGTACAGCTATGGCTACACCTTC | CASSSGGYSYGYTF
- | TRBJ2-7 | TRBV6-5 | TRBD2 | TGTGCCAGCAGAACGAGCGGGGGCTCCTTCGTCGAGCAGTACTTC | CASRTSGGSFVEQYF
- | TRBJ2-7 | TRBV9 | TRBD1 | TGTGCCAGCAGCGCAGGACAGGGGGCATTCTACGAGCAGTACTTC | CASSAGQGAFYEQYF
- | TRBJ1-2 | TRBV12-3/TRBV12-4 | - | TGTGCCAGCAGACGAGAGACTAACTATGGCTACACCTTC | CASRRETNYGYTF
- | TRBJ2-7 | TRBV3-1/TRBV3-2 | TRBD2 | TGTGCCAGCAGCCAAGCGACTAGCGGCGAGCAGTACTTC | CASSQATSGEQYF
- | TRBJ2-7 | TRBV7-8 | TRBD1 | TGTGCCAGCAGCTTAGTTCAGGACAGGGGGCCCGAGCAGTACTTC | CASSLVQDRGPEQYF
- | TRBJ2-7 | TRBV4-2 | TRBD1 | TGTGCCAGCAGCCATCAGGACAGGGGGTACGAGCAGTACTTC | CASSHQDRGYEQYF
- | TRBJ1-1 | TRBV2 | - | TGTGCCAGCAGTGTACAGGACGTTGGAGCTTTCTTT | CASSVQDVGAFF
- | TRBJ1-4 | TRBV2 | TRBD1 | TGTGCCAGCAGAGTCGGGACAGGGGTTGGAACTAATGAAAAACTGTTTTTT | CASRVGTGVGTNEKLFF
few | TRBJ1-1 | TRBV20-1 | - | TGCAGTGTACCATTTGGGGGGAAAGCTTTCTTT | CSVPFGGKAFF
- | TRBJ2-3 | TRBV23-1 | - | TGCGCCAGCAGTCAATCCACAGTTACAGATACGCAGTATTTT | CASSQSTVTDTQYF
- | TRBJ1-1 | TRBV19 | - | TGTGCCAGTAGAAAAACAGGCGTCCTCACTGAAGCTTTCTTT | CASRKTGVLTEAFF
- | TRBJ1-6 | TRBV30 | TRBD1 | TGTGCCTGGAGGAGGACAGGGGGTACCTACTCCTATAATTCACCCCTCCACTTT | CAWRRTGGTYSYNSPLHF
- | TRBJ2-7 | TRBV6-2/TRBV6-3 | - | TGTGCCAGCAGTTACTCGGGCAACAGGGTATCCTACGAGCAGTACTTC | CASSYSGNRVSYEQYF
- | TRBJ1-1 | TRBV28 | TRBD1 | TGTGCCAGCAGCTTCGACAGGGCCATATTGAACACTGAAGCTTTCTTT | CASSFDRAILNTEAFF
- | TRBJ1-5 | TRBV28 | - | TGTGCCAGCATAGGGGGAAATAGCAATCAGCCCCAGCATTTT | CASIGGNSNQPQHF
- | TRBJ2-3 | TRBV25-1 | - | TGTGCCAGCAGCGGAACACAGTGGGATACGCAGTATTTT | CASSGTQWDTQYF
- | TRBJ2-7 | TRBV2 | TRBD1 | TGTGCCAGCACCACCCGGGACAGCGGTCCGGCCTACGAGCAGTACTTC | CASTTRDSGPAYEQYF
- | TRBJ1-2 | TRBV6-5 | - | TGTGCCAGCAGTTACGGAGGAATGGCGGGTGATGGCTACACCTTC | CASSYGGMAGDGYTF
- | TRBJ2-7 | TRBV29-1 | TRBD2 | TGCAGCGTTGAAATAGCGGGGAACTACGAGCAGTACTTC | CSVEIAGNYEQYF
- | TRBJ2-3 | TRBV7-9 | TRBD1 | TGTGCCAGCAGCCGACAGGGGCGGACAGATACGCAGTATTTT | CASSRQGRTDTQYF
- | TRBJ1-1 | TRBV18 | - | TGTGCCAGCTTTCCGTCCTGGACAGAAAGTGAAGCTTTCTTT | CASFPSWTESEAFF
- | TRBJ1-2 | TRBV12-5 | - | TGTGCTAGTGGTTTGGTACTCTCAACGGCCTTC | CASGLVLSTAF